Shown below are 15 T cell receptor beta chains from a single sample sequenced in a study of blood T cells in healthy people across ages. Through a sample-barcoded 5' primer and a J-beta primer mix, a second PCR was run for about 6 to 12 cycles. TCRdb used MiXCR to reprocess the 5' RACE reads, holding one entry per CDR3 protein. The sample has hundreds of thousands of distinct CDR3 sequences; around 41% are singletons. The sequencing input was blood. Receptor source: a man older than 75 in good health.

V and J are TRBV20-1 and TRBJ2-7; TRBD2 matches at 11 bases. Per the germline V gene, CDR1 is DFQATT and CDR2 is SNEGSKA (reference sequence). V dropped 2 bases and J dropped 4; count of bases not matched to a gene: 7. The length of the CDR3 is 15 residues. The CDR3 nucleotides read TGCAGTGCTAGATTAGGGACTAGCGGAAATTACGAGCAGTACTTC. Amino acids: CSARLGTSGNYEQYF.

The chain combines TRBV7-9 with TRBJ1-5; D is undetermined. Germline CDR1 is SEHNR and CDR2 is FQNEAQ (reference sequence). This CDR3 is 15 amino acids long. The ends were cut back, 2 bases at V and 2 bases at J, with 10 bases in the middle. DNA for the CDR3: TGTGCCAGCAGCTTATATCAGGAAGGCAATCAGCCCCAGCATTTT. It encodes CASSLYQEGNQPQHF.

This clonotype came up a few times. This chain joins TRBV27 and TRBJ2-7; TRBD1 matches 12 bases. There are 15 residues in the CDR3. V shed 8 bases and J 7 bases; nucleotides not matched to a gene: 12. Germline V gene sequence: CDR1 MNHEY, CDR2 SMNVEV (reference sequence). CDR3 sequence: CASGPYRDRGHEQYF. In nucleotides, the CDR3 is TGTGCCAGCGGACCCTACCGGGACAGGGGGCATGAGCAGTACTTC.

This rearrangement joins TRBV7-9 to TRBJ2-3; D gene ambiguous. This CDR3 spans 13 amino acids. The germline V gene has CDR1 SEHNR and CDR2 FQNEAQ (reference sequence). V dropped 1 base and J dropped 14 bases, with 16 bases sitting between them. CDR3 protein: CASSLDGRDARYF. For the CDR3, the DNA is TGTGCCAGCAGCTTAGACGGCCGTGATGCGCGGTATTTT.

As concerns this clonotype: Being one base from a much bigger clone, this may be a read error. The chain recombines TRBV13 with TRBJ2-1, with D maybe TRBD1 (6 bases). V dropped 1 base and J dropped 9 bases, with 13 bases sitting between them. The V gene's germline CDR1 is PRHDT and CDR2 FYEKMQ (reference sequence). The CDR3 loop spans 14 amino acids. DNA for the CDR3: TGTGCCAGCAGCTTAGTGGACAGAATCCTTGAGCAGTTCTTC. It specifies CASSLVDRILEQFF.

V and J are TRBV6-2 or TRBV6-3 and TRBJ1-5; D is uncertain. V lost 0 bases and J lost 11, with 29 bases in between. Germline values: CDR1 MNHEY, CDR2 SVGEGT. The CDR3 spans 19 residues. In DNA, the CDR3 is TGTGCCAGCAGTTACTCGAGGACTAGCGGGATTACGTACCAAGAGACCCAGCATTTT. Its protein is CASSYSRTSGITYQETQHF.

This clonotype showed up just a few times. This chain links TRBV3-1 with TRBJ1-6, with D unresolved. The CDR3 covers 14 residues. The V end was cut by 3 bases, the J end by 6 bases, with 9 bases between. Germline-derived CDR1 and CDR2 are LGHDT and YNNKEL (reference sequence). CDR3 amino acids: CASSQGKINSPLHF. Here the CDR3 DNA reads TGTGCCAGCAGCCAGGGGAAAATTAATTCACCCCTCCACTTT.

The chain employs TRBV20-1 and TRBJ2-4; TRBD1 is a possible D gene (5 bases). The last part of the DNA fits TRBJ2-7 better; the J call may be wrong. Germline V gene sequence: CDR1 DFQATT, CDR2 SNEGSKA (reference sequence). The CDR3 extends over 13 amino acids. The CDR3 DNA reads TGCAGTGCTAGAGGGACCAGGGCCTACGAGCAGTACTTC. Protein sequence: CSARGTRAYEQYF.

As concerns this clonotype: No DNA is shown, since the ends of the CDR3 on it are uncertain; the CDR3 is the one TCRdb lists. The V and J genes are TRBV4-3 and TRBJ2-7; TRBD2, the table's D call, lacks a check against the DNA. The CDR3 contains 17 residues when both ends are counted. Germline assignment: CDR1 LGHNA and CDR2 YSLEER. CDR3 amino acids: CASSQDPVAGGSYERYF.

Details on this clonotype: This could be a read error, since a much larger clone is one nucleotide away. The V call is TRBV27, the J call TRBJ1-2; a weak D match, TRBD1 (6 bases). The CDR3 is 13 amino acids. CDR1 is MNHEY, CDR2 SMNVEV, per germline (reference sequence). This CDR3 reads CVSSLEQGGGYTF. DNA for the CDR3: TGTGTCAGCAGTTTAGAACAGGGAGGAGGCTACACCTTC.

The rearrangement uses TRBV6-2 or TRBV6-3 and TRBJ1-1; a possible D gene is TRBD1 (6 bases). Between the trimmed V and J ends, which lost 8 bases and 5 bases, there was a span of 18 bases. The CDR3 loop spans 14 amino acids. The V gene's germline CDR1 is MNHEY and CDR2 SVGEGT. The CDR3 sequence is CASDDRGGQTEAFF. The CDR3 coding sequence is TGTGCCAGCGACGACCGCGGGGGGCAGACTGAAGCTTTCTTT.

The chain's CDR3 is CASSHPKRGNTDTQYF. The CDR3 DNA sequence: TGTGCCAGCAGCCATCCTAAGCGGGGGAACACAGATACGCAGTATTTT. The gene calls are TRBV4-2 and TRBJ2-3, with TRBD2 matching 8 bases. The germline V gene has CDR1 LGHNA and CDR2 YNFKEQ. This CDR3 has 16 amino acids. After removal of 3 bases from V and 2 bases from J, the junction contained 7 bases not matched to a gene.

This chain uses TRBV3-1 with TRBJ2-7; 13 nucleotides match TRBD2. The V gene's germline CDR1 is LGHDT and CDR2 YNNKEL (reference sequence). This CDR3 is 15 amino acids long. The junction had 2 bases not matched to a gene; V was cut back by 1 base and J by 5 bases. The CDR3 sequence: CASSQGTSGGNEQYF. The CDR3 region has the DNA TGTGCCAGCAGCCAAGGGACTAGCGGGGGAAACGAGCAGTACTTC.

This sequence joins TRBV7-9 and TRBJ2-5; no clear D gene. From germline, CDR1 is SEHNR and CDR2 FQNEAQ (reference sequence). The CDR3 is 11 residues long. The V and J ends lost 6 bases and 11 bases respectively, with 13 bases between them. In nucleotides, the CDR3 is TGTGCCAGCAGACCCTACAATGAGCAGTACTTC. Its translation is CASRPYNEQYF.

The sample holds a few counts of this clonotype. The chain couples TRBV7-2 to TRBJ2-3, with TRBD1 as a possible D gene (5 bases). The CDR3 has 16 residues. Trimming took off 0 bases at V and 5 bases at J, with 15 bases between the two ends. The V gene's germline CDR1 is SGHTA and CDR2 FQGNSA. The DNA of the CDR3 is TGTGCCAGCAGCTTAGCGGGGCGGCCCTGGGGAGATACGCAGTATTTT. As protein: CASSLAGRPWGDTQYF.